This T cell receptor (beta chain) was retrieved from a study of blood T cell repertoires in COVID-19. While infection was still active, Seattle patients were enrolled and then followed longitudinally. Data came from immunoSEQ multiplex PCR; TCRdb stores just in-frame clones and leaves some out. This sample has over 150,000 clones; roughly 83% occur once, and the top ten carry 9.5% to 13%. The V end was cut by 0 bases, the J end by 0 bases, with 21 bases between. This CDR3 region has 19 residues. Germline CDR1 and CDR2: SGHRS and YFSETQ. The V gene is TRBV5-1, the J gene TRBJ1-1; D is perhaps TRBD1 (6 bases). The sequencing sample was made of peripheral blood. This clonotype was obtained from a woman in her fifties or sixties with COVID-19, enrolled during active disease. The CDR3 DNA is TGCGCCAGCAGCTTGGAAGGCGGGGGCGCGGGGGGCATGAACACTGAAGCTTTCTTT. This codes for CASSLEGGGAGGMNTEAFF.